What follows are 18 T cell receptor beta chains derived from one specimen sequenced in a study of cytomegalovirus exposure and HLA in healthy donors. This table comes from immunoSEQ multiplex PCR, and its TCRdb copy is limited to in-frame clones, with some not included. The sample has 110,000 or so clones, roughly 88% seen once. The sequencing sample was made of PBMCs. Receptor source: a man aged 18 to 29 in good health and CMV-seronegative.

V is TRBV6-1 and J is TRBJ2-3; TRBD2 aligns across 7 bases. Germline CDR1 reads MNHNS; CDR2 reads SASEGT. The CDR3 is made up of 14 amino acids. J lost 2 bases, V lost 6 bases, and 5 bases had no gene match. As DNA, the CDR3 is TGTGCCAGCAGACGGCTAGCGGCCACAGATACGCAGTATTTT. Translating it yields CASRRLAATDTQYF.

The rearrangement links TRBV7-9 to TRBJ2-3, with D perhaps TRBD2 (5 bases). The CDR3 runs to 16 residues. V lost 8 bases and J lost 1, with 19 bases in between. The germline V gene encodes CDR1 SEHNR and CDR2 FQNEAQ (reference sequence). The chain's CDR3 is CASEFGLAVRTDTQYF. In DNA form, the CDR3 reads TGTGCCAGCGAGTTCGGGCTAGCAGTGCGCACAGATACGCAGTATTTT.

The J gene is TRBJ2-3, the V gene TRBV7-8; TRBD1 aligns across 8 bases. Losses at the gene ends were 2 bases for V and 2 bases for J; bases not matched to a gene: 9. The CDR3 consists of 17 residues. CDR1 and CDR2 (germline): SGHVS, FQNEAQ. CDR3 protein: CASSLYPQGADTDTQYF. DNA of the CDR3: TGTGCCAGCAGCTTATACCCCCAGGGGGCAGACACAGATACGCAGTATTTT.

Here the CDR3 DNA reads TGTGCCATTAGGACAGGGGAAGGGGCTGAAGCTTTCTTT. As protein: CAIRTGEGAEAFF. V gene TRBV10-3 combines with J gene TRBJ1-1, with 9 bases identical to TRBD1. The CDR3 extends over 13 amino acids. With V trimmed by 9 bases and J by 6 bases, 8 bases remained unmatched. Looked up from germline, CDR1 is ENHRY and CDR2 is SYGVKD.

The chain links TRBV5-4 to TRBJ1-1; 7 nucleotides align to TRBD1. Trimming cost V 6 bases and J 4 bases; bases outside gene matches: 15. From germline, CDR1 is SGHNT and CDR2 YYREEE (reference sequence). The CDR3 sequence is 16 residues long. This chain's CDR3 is CASNIQGGAIGTEAFF. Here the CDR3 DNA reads TGTGCCAGCAACATCCAGGGGGGCGCGATTGGCACTGAAGCTTTCTTT.

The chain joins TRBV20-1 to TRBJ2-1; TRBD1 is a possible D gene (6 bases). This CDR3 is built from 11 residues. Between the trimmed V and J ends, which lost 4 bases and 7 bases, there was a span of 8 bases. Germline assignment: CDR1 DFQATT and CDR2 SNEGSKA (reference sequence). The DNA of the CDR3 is TGCAGTGCTACGGACAGAAATGAGCAGTTCTTC. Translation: CSATDRNEQFF.

In DNA form, the CDR3 reads TGTGCCAGCAGTGGACAAATGAACACTGAAGCTTTCTTT. Translation: CASSGQMNTEAFF. The chain links TRBV6-4 to TRBJ1-1; D not resolved. From germline, CDR1 is MRHNA and CDR2 SNTAGT. V lost 4 bases, J lost 0 bases, and 6 bases lay in between. The CDR3 length is 13 residues.

The DNA for the CDR3 is TGCAGCGCTGGGGACAGGGAGGATCAGCCCCAGCATTTT. Translated: CSAGDREDQPQHF. The genes are TRBV29-1 and TRBJ1-5; 9 nucleotides line up with TRBD1. V was clipped by 7 bases and J by 5 bases; unmatched bases: 6. This CDR3 comprises 13 residues. Germline assignment: CDR1 SQVTM and CDR2 ANQGSEA.

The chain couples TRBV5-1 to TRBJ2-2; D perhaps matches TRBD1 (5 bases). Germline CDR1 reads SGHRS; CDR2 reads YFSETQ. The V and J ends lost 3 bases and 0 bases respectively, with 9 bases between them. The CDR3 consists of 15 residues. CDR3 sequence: CASSSSTANTGELFF. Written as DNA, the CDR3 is TGCGCCAGCAGCTCATCGACAGCGAACACCGGGGAGCTGTTTTTT.

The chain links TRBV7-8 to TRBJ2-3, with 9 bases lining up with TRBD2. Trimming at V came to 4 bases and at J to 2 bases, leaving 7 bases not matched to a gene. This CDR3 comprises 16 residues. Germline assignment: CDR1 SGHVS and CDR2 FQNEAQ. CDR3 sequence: CASSSGLAQDTDTQYF. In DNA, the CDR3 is TGTGCCAGCAGCTCGGGACTAGCCCAAGACACAGATACGCAGTATTTT.

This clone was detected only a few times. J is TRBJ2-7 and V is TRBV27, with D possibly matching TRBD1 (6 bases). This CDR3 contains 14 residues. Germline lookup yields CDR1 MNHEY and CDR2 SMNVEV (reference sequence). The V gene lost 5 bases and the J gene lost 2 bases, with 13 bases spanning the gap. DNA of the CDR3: TGTGCCAGCAGTAATGACAGGTCCCCCTACGAGCAGTACTTC. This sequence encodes CASSNDRSPYEQYF.

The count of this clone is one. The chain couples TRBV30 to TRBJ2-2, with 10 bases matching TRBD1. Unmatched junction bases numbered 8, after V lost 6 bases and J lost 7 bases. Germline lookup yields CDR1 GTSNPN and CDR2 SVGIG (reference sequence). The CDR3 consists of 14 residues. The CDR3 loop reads CACPLGQGIGELFF. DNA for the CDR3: TGTGCCTGCCCCCTGGGACAGGGGATCGGGGAGCTGTTTTTT.

For the CDR3, the DNA is TGCGCCAGCAGCTTGGATCGGCGCCTAGCGGGAGTAGGAGCCAACGTCCTGACTTTC. This codes for CASSLDRRLAGVGANVLTF. The J gene is TRBJ2-6, the V gene TRBV5-1; 10 bases are a match to TRBD2. CDR1 is SGHRS and CDR2 is YFSETQ in the germline V gene. The trim removed 0 bases at V and 7 bases at J, leaving 13 bases unmatched. The CDR3 sequence is 19 residues long.

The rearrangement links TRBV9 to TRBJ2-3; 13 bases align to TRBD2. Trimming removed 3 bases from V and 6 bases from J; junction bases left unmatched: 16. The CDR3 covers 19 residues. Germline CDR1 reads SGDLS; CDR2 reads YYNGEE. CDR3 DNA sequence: TGTGCCAGCAGCGCCGGGACCGGACTAGCGGGGGCCCGGTGGGATACGCAGTATTTT. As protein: CASSAGTGLAGARWDTQYF.

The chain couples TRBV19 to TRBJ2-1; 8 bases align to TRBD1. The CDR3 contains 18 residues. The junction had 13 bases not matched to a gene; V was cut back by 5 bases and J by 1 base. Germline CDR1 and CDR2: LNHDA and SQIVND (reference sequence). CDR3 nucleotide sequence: TGTGCCAGTAGTCCCGCAGGGGGCCAGACTTTATCCTACAATGAGCAGTTCTTC. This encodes CASSPAGGQTLSYNEQFF.

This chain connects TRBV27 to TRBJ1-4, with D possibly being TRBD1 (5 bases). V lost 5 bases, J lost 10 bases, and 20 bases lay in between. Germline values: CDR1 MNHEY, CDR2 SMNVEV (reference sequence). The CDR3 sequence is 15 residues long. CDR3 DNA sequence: TGTGCCAGCAGTCCGAATCTGGCGGCCGGGGGAAAACTGTTTTTT. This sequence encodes CASSPNLAAGGKLFF.

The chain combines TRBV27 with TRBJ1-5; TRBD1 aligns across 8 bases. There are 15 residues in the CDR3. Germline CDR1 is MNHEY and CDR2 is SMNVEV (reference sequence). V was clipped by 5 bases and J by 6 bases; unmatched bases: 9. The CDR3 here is CASSSSGGRGQPQHF. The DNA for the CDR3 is TGTGCCAGCAGTAGCTCAGGGGGCCGGGGTCAGCCCCAGCATTTT.

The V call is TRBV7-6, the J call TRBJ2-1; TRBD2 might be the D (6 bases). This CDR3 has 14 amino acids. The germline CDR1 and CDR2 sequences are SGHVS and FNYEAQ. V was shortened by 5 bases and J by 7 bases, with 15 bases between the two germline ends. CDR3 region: CASSVGPLANEQFF. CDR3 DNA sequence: TGTGCCAGCAGCGTCGGACCACTAGCTAATGAGCAGTTCTTC.